The TCR beta chain under discussion was sequenced for a study of T cell responses to AZD1222 COVID-19 vaccine. Study-level points and caveats: Two doses of AZD1222 preceded a rise in Spike-specific TCR breadth and depth.

Generated by immunoSEQ multiplex PCR, the TCRdb table keeps only in-frame clones and is missing some. Among roughly 120,000 clones listed, roughly 90% were seen once. Germline CDR1 LNHDA, CDR2 SQIVND (reference sequence). The CDR3 sequence is 16 residues long. Trimming stripped 5 bases from V and 8 bases from J, with 19 bases between. Concerning this clone itself: Antigen unknown.

The source is an adult in good health. The chain is built from TRBV19 and TRBJ1-6, with D possibly being TRBD1 (6 bases). The sample here was peripheral blood, taken on day 0 of AZD1222 vaccination. CDR3 sequence reads: CASSVSGVSKDSPLHF. The DNA for the CDR3 is TGTGCCAGTAGTGTATCAGGGGTTTCGAAGGATTCACCCCTCCACTTT.